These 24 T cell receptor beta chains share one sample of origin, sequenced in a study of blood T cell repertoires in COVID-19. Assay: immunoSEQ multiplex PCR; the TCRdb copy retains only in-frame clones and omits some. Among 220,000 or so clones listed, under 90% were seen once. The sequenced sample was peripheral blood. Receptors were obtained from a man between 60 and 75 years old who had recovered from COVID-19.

DNA of the CDR3: TGTGCCAGTAGTGCCCGGACAGGTTCCCTTGGGGCCCAGCATTTT. Translated: CASSARTGSLGAQHF. The rearrangement joins TRBV19 to TRBJ1-5; 7 nucleotides agree with TRBD1. The CDR3 spans 15 residues. J was trimmed by 11 bases and V by 5 bases; bases with no gene match: 15. The germline V gene has CDR1 LNHDA and CDR2 SQIVND (reference sequence). The variable domain in full, completed from reference TRBV19 and TRBJ1-5, reads DGGITQSPKYLFRKEGQNVTLSCEQNLNHDAMYWYRQDPGQGLRLIYYSQIVNDFQKGDIAEGYSVSREKKESFPLTVTSAQKNPTAFYLCASSARTGSLGAQHFGDGTRLSIL.

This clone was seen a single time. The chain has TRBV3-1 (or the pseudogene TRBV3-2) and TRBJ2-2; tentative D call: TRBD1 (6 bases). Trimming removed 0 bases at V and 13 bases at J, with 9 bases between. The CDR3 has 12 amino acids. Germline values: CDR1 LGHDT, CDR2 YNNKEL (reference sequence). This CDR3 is CASSQDVTGLFF. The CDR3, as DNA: TGTGCCAGCAGCCAAGATGTGACAGGGCTGTTTTTT.

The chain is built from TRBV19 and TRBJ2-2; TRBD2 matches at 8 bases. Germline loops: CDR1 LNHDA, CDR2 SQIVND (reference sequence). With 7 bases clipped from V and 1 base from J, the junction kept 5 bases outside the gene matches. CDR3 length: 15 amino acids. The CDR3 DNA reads TGTGCCAGTAAACCGCTAGCGGGGAACACCGGGGAGCTGTTTTTT. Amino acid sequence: CASKPLAGNTGELFF.

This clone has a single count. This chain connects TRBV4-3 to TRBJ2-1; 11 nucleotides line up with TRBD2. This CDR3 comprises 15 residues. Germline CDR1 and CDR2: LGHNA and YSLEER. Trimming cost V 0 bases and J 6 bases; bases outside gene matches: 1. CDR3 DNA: TGCGCCAGCAGCCAAGATAGCGGGGGGGGCAATGAGCAGTTCTTC. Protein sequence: CASSQDSGGGNEQFF.

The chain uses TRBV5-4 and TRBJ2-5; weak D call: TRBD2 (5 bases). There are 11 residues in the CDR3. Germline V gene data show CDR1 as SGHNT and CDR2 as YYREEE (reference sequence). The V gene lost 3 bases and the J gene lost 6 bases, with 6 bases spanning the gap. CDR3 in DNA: TGTGCCAGCAGCTGGGAGCAGACCCAGTACTTC. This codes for CASSWEQTQYF.

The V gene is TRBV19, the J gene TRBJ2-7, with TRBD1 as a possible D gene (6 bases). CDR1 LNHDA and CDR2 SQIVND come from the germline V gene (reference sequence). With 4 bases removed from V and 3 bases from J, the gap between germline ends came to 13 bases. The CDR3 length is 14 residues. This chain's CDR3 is CASSTSGTNYEQYF. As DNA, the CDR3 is TGTGCCAGTAGTACCTCAGGGACAAACTACGAGCAGTACTTC. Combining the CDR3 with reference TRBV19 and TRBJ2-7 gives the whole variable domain DGGITQSPKYLFRKEGQNVTLSCEQNLNHDAMYWYRQDPGQGLRLIYYSQIVNDFQKGDIAEGYSVSREKKESFPLTVTSAQKNPTAFYLCASSTSGTNYEQYFGPGTRLTVT.

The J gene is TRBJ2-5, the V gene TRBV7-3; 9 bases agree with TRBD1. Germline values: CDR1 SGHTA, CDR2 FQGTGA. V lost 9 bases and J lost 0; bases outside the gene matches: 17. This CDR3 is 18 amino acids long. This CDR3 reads CARECDRGRLRYQETQYF. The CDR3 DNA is TGTGCCAGAGAGTGCGACAGGGGGAGACTCAGATACCAAGAGACCCAGTACTTC.

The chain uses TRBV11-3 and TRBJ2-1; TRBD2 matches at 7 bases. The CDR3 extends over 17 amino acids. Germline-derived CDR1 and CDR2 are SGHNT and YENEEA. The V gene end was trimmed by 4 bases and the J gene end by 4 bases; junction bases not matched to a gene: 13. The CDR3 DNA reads TGTGCCAGCAGCTCCCGGGGTAGCGGGTCTACTTACAATGAGCAGTTCTTC. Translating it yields CASSSRGSGSTYNEQFF.

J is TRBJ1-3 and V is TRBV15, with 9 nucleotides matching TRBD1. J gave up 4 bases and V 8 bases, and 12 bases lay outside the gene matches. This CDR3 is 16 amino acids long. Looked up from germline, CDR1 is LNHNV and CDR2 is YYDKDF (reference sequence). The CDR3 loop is CATGRDRTGVGNTIYF. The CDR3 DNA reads TGTGCCACCGGACGAGATAGGACAGGGGTGGGAAACACCATATATTTT.

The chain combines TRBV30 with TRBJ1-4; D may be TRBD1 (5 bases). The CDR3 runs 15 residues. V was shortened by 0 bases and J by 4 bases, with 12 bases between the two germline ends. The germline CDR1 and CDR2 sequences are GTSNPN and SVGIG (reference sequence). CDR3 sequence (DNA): TGTGCCTGGAGTGTATCGCAGGGTCTTAATGAAAAACTGTTTTTT. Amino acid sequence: CAWSVSQGLNEKLFF.

This CDR3 is CASGGGGALEDTQYF. The CDR3 DNA sequence: TGCGCCAGCGGAGGCGGGGGGGCTTTGGAAGATACGCAGTATTTT. The V call is TRBV5-1, the J call TRBJ2-3, with 9 bases identical to TRBD2. There are 15 residues in the CDR3. CDR1 SGHRS and CDR2 YFSETQ come from the germline V gene. After removal of 7 bases from V and 5 bases from J, the junction contained 11 bases not matched to a gene.

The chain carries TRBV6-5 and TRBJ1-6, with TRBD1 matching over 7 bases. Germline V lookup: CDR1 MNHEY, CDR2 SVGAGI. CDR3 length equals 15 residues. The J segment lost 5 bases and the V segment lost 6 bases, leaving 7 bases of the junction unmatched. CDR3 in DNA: TGTGCCAGCAGAAGGACAGGCGTTGATAATTCACCCCTCCACTTT. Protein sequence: CASRRTGVDNSPLHF.

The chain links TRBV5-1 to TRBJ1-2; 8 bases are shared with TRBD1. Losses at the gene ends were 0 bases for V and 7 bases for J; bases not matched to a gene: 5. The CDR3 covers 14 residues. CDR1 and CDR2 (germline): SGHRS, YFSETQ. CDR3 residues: CASSLAETGAGYTF. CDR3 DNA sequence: TGCGCCAGCAGCTTGGCCGAGACAGGGGCTGGCTACACCTTC.

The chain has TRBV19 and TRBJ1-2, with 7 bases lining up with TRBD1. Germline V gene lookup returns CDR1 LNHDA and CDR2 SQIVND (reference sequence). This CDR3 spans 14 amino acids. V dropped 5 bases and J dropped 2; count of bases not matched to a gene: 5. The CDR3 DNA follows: TGTGCCAGTAGTTTTCTGGACAGGAACTATGGCTACACCTTC. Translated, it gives CASSFLDRNYGYTF.

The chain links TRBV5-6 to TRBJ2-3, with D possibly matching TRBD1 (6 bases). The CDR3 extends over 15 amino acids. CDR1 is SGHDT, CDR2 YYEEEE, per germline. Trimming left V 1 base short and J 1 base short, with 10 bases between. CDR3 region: CASSLTGRGTDTQYF. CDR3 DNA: TGTGCCAGCAGCTTGACAGGGAGAGGCACAGATACGCAGTATTTT.

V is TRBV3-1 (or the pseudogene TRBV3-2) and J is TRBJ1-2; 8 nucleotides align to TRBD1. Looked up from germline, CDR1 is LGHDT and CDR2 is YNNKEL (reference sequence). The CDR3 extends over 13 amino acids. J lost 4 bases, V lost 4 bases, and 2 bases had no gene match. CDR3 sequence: CASSPGQVYGYTF. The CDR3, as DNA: TGTGCCAGCAGCCCGGGACAGGTCTATGGCTACACCTTC.

CDR3 nucleotides: TGTGCCAGCAGTGAAGCGCCCCTAGACAGGGGCATTGGCGGGGAGCTGTTTTTT. Translating gives CASSEAPLDRGIGGELFF. The V gene is TRBV6-1, the J gene TRBJ2-2; 8 nucleotides agree with TRBD1. The length of the CDR3 is 18 residues. Germline assignment: CDR1 MNHNS and CDR2 SASEGT. V lost 0 bases, J lost 7 bases, and 13 bases stayed unmatched.

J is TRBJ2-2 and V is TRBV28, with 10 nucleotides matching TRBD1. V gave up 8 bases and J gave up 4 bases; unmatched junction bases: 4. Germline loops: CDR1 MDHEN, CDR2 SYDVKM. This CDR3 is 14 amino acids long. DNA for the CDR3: TGTGCCAGCTCCGGGACAGGGGCCACCGGGGAGCTGTTTTTT. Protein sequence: CASSGTGATGELFF.

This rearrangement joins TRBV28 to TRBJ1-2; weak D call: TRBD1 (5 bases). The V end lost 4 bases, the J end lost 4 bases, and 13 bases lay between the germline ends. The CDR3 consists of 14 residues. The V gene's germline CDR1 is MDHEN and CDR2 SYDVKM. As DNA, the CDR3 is TGTGCCAGCAGTTACAGGCTCTCAGCCTATGGCTACACCTTC. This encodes CASSYRLSAYGYTF.

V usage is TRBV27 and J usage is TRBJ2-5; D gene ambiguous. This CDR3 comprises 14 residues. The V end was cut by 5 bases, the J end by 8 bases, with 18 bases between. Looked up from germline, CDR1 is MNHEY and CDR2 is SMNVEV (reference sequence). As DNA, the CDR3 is TGTGCCAGCAGTGTAGGCATCGAATGGAGAACCCAGTACTTC. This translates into CASSVGIEWRTQYF.

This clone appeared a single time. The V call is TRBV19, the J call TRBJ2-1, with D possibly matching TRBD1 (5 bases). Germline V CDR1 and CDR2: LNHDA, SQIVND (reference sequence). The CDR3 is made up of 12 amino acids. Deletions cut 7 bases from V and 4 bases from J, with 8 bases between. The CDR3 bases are TGTGCCAGTATAGGGGATTACAATGAGCAGTTCTTC. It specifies CASIGDYNEQFF.

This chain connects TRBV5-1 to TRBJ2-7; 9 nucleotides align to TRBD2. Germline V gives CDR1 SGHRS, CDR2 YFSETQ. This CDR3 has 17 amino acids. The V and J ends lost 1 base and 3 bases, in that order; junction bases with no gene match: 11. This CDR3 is CASSLQASGASYYEQYF. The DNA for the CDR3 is TGCGCCAGCAGCTTGCAGGCTAGCGGGGCGAGCTACTACGAGCAGTACTTC.

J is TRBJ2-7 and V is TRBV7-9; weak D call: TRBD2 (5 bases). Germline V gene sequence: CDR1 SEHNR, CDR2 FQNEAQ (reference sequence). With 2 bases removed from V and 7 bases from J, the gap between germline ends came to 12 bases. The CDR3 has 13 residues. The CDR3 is CASSLYGKREQYF. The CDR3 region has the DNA TGTGCCAGCAGCTTATACGGGAAACGTGAGCAGTACTTC.

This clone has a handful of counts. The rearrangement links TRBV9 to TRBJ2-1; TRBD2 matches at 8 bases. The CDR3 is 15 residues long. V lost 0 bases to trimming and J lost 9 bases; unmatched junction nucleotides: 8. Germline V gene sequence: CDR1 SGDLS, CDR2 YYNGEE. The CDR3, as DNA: TGTGCCAGCAGCGTAGCGGGGGGGGTTGGAGGTGAGCAGTTCTTC. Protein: CASSVAGGVGGEQFF.